Given below is one T cell receptor beta chain in context. The CDR3 totals 20 residues. V lost 0 bases to trimming and J lost 1 base, with 24 bases between them. Looked up from germline, CDR1 is LGHDT and CDR2 is YNNKEL (reference sequence). The data were taken from a study of blood T cell repertoires in COVID-19. In the source study's methods: Estimates of nucleated cell counts were drawn from the amplification of reference gene primers. Data came from immunoSEQ multiplex PCR; TCRdb stores just in-frame clones and leaves some out. That table supplies the V and J calls and clone size; D and trimming were determined from the DNA. The repertoire holds fewer than 350,000 clones, with 81% as singletons.

This TCR came from a woman aged 55-69 years with active or convalescent COVID-19. This chain joins TRBV3-1 (or the pseudogene TRBV3-2) and TRBJ1-1, with D possibly matching TRBD1 (6 bases). Sequenced: peripheral blood. The CDR3 region has the DNA TGTGCCAGCAGCCAAGATGCCGGTGTGTCGGCAGGGGCCCCGAACACTGAAGCTTTCTTT. It specifies CASSQDAGVSAGAPNTEAFF.